Listed below are T cell receptor beta chains from one sample, sequenced in a study of cytomegalovirus exposure and HLA in healthy donors. Profiling relied on immunoSEQ multiplex PCR, and the TCRdb table lists in-frame clones only, not all of them. The sample holds around 200,000 clones; around three quarters are singletons and the top ten take about 2%. The sample was PBMCs. These receptors came from a woman in her 30s in good health and CMV-seropositive. CDR3s include the opening cysteine and the closing phenylalanine or tryptophan. A D gene is named only where the DNA matches it firmly. Size tells how often a clone was seen (once, few, many) or the class of an expanded clone, and some rows leave it out.

V gene: TRBV5-1
D gene: TRBD2
clone size: few
J gene: TRBJ2-3
CDR3 DNA: TGCGCCAGCAGCTTTGGGGCTAGCGGTCTCACAGATACGCAGTATTTT
CDR3 protein: CASSFGASGLTDTQYF

V gene: TRBV4-1
D gene: TRBD2
clone size: -
J gene: TRBJ2-2
CDR3 DNA: TGCGCCAGCAGCCAAGCACTAGCGGGAGTGGGAACCGGGGAGCTGTTTTTT
CDR3 protein: CASSQALAGVGTGELFF

V gene: TRBV19
D gene: -
clone size: -
J gene: TRBJ1-4
CDR3 DNA: TGTGCCAGTAGCCTTTCCGGGAGCCCTTTCCCTTTGGAAAAACTGTTTTTT
CDR3 protein: CASSLSGSPFPLEKLFF

V gene: TRBV6-6
D gene: -
clone size: few
J gene: TRBJ1-1
CDR3 DNA: TGTGCCAGCAGTTTCCGCCCGGGAGGGAAGACTGAAGCTTTCTTT
CDR3 protein: CASSFRPGGKTEAFF

V gene: TRBV9
D gene: TRBD2
clone size: few
J gene: TRBJ2-5
CDR3 DNA: TGTGCCAGCAGCGTAGGACTAGCGGGGTCGGAGACCCAGTACTTC
CDR3 protein: CASSVGLAGSETQYF

V gene: TRBV19
D gene: -
clone size: -
J gene: TRBJ2-7
CDR3 DNA: TGTGCCAGTAGTATAATGGGCAGTTTCTACGAGCAGTACTTC
CDR3 protein: CASSIMGSFYEQYF

V gene: TRBV5-1
D gene: TRBD2
clone size: -
J gene: TRBJ2-1
CDR3 DNA: TGCGCCAGCAGCTTTAGGCGGGCGGGGGGGCCTGAGCAGTTCTTC
CDR3 protein: CASSFRRAGGPEQFF

V gene: TRBV11-3
D gene: -
clone size: few
J gene: TRBJ2-3
CDR3 DNA: TGTGCCAGCAGCCCCCGGGGGTCGGATACGCAGTATTTT
CDR3 protein: CASSPRGSDTQYF

V gene: TRBV5-6
D gene: -
clone size: -
J gene: TRBJ2-6
CDR3 DNA: TGTGCCAGCAGCCTCGAAACGGGAGGGGCCAACGTCCTGACTTTC
CDR3 protein: CASSLETGGANVLTF

V gene: TRBV9
D gene: TRBD1
clone size: -
J gene: TRBJ1-1
CDR3 DNA: TGTGCCGGCAGCGGGGGGGACAGCCGCATGAACACTGAAGCTTTCTTT
CDR3 protein: CAGSGGDSRMNTEAFF

V gene: TRBV7-9
D gene: TRBD1
clone size: -
J gene: TRBJ1-1
CDR3 DNA: TGTGCCAGCAGCTTCCGGGACAGGGAGAACACTGAAGCTTTCTTT
CDR3 protein: CASSFRDRENTEAFF

V gene: TRBV7-9
D gene: -
clone size: -
J gene: TRBJ2-1
CDR3 DNA: TGTGCCAGCAGCCCCCTGTCTGGAACGGGATTTCGCAATGAGCAGTTCTTC
CDR3 protein: CASSPLSGTGFRNEQFF

V gene: TRBV11-2
D gene: TRBD1
clone size: -
J gene: TRBJ2-7
CDR3 DNA: TGTGCCAGCAGCTTCGGACAGGGTCAACTCTACGAGCAGTACTTC
CDR3 protein: CASSFGQGQLYEQYF

V gene: TRBV6-6
D gene: -
clone size: -
J gene: TRBJ2-3
CDR3 DNA: TGTGCCAGCAGTTACTCCGGTCGCGATACGCAGTATTTT
CDR3 protein: CASSYSGRDTQYF

V gene: TRBV28
D gene: -
clone size: -
J gene: TRBJ2-7
CDR3 DNA: TGTGCCAGCAGCCGGGACTCAGGTGGTTCCTACGAGCAGTACTTC
CDR3 protein: CASSRDSGGSYEQYF

V gene: TRBV19
D gene: -
clone size: -
J gene: TRBJ2-1
CDR3 DNA: TGTGCCAGTAGTATCCAATTAGTGCCCTACAATGAGCAGTTCTTC
CDR3 protein: CASSIQLVPYNEQFF

V gene: TRBV25-1
D gene: TRBD2
clone size: -
J gene: TRBJ2-7
CDR3 DNA: TGTGCCAGCACCCCAGGGCCGCTAGCGGGAGGCGAGCAGTACTTC
CDR3 protein: CASTPGPLAGGEQYF

V gene: TRBV6-5
D gene: TRBD1
clone size: -
J gene: TRBJ1-4
CDR3 DNA: TGTGCCAGCAGCGGGGACAGCGAGAATGAAAAACTGTTTTTT
CDR3 protein: CASSGDSENEKLFF

V gene: TRBV19
D gene: TRBD1
clone size: -
J gene: TRBJ2-3
CDR3 DNA: TGTGCCACTTCCCCGACAGGGGGTCAAGATACGCAGTATTTT
CDR3 protein: CATSPTGGQDTQYF

V gene: TRBV29-1
D gene: -
clone size: -
J gene: TRBJ1-2
CDR3 DNA: TGCAGCGTTGGCCCGAGGTTGAGGGGCTACACCTTC
CDR3 protein: CSVGPRLRGYTF

V gene: TRBV6-5
D gene: TRBD1
clone size: -
J gene: TRBJ1-5
CDR3 DNA: TGTGCCAGCAGTGACAGGGGTCAGCCCCAGCATTTT
CDR3 protein: CASSDRGQPQHF

V gene: TRBV27
D gene: -
clone size: -
J gene: TRBJ2-1
CDR3 DNA: TGTGCCAGCAGCTCCCTGACAGTCTCCCTAGACAATGAGCAGTTCTTC
CDR3 protein: CASSSLTVSLDNEQFF

V gene: TRBV9
D gene: -
clone size: -
J gene: TRBJ2-3
CDR3 DNA: TGTGCCAGCAGCGTACTAGCAGATACGCAGTATTTT
CDR3 protein: CASSVLADTQYF

V gene: TRBV19
D gene: TRBD1
clone size: -
J gene: TRBJ1-5
CDR3 DNA: TGTGCCAGTAGTGAAACCCGGACAGGGTATAGCAATCAGCCCCAGCATTTT
CDR3 protein: CASSETRTGYSNQPQHF

V gene: TRBV27
D gene: TRBD1
clone size: -
J gene: TRBJ2-2
CDR3 DNA: TGTGCCAGCAGGATAGGGACAGGGGGCAGTCTCACCGGGGAGCTGTTTTTT
CDR3 protein: CASRIGTGGSLTGELFF

V gene: TRBV5-4
D gene: -
clone size: -
J gene: TRBJ2-4
CDR3 DNA: TGTGCCAGCAGCTTCCGGGATACAAACATTCAGTACTTC
CDR3 protein: CASSFRDTNIQYF

V gene: TRBV6-6
D gene: -
clone size: -
J gene: TRBJ2-7
CDR3 DNA: TGTGCCAGCCGTGGGAATCTGGGGCAGGAGCAGTACTTC
CDR3 protein: CASRGNLGQEQYF

V gene: TRBV20-1
D gene: -
clone size: -
J gene: TRBJ1-5
CDR3 DNA: TGCAGTGCTAGAGGAGGCCAGCCCCAGCATTTT
CDR3 protein: CSARGGQPQHF

V gene: TRBV7-2
D gene: -
clone size: -
J gene: TRBJ1-4
CDR3 DNA: TGTGCCAGCAGCTCCCGTCCTCAGGGGTTTGATGAAAAACTGTTTTTT
CDR3 protein: CASSSRPQGFDEKLFF

V gene: TRBV30
D gene: -
clone size: -
J gene: TRBJ1-3
CDR3 DNA: TGTGCCTGGAGCAGTTCTGGTGGAAACACCATATATTTT
CDR3 protein: CAWSSSGGNTIYF

V gene: TRBV27
D gene: -
clone size: -
J gene: TRBJ2-7
CDR3 DNA: TGTGCCAGCAGTAAAACAGGGTCTCACGACGAGCAGTACTTC
CDR3 protein: CASSKTGSHDEQYF

V gene: TRBV19
D gene: TRBD2
clone size: -
J gene: TRBJ2-5
CDR3 DNA: TGTGCCAGTAGTCAGAGGACTAGCGGGAGATTAGGGGAGACCCAGTACTTC
CDR3 protein: CASSQRTSGRLGETQYF

V gene: TRBV5-1
D gene: TRBD1
clone size: -
J gene: TRBJ1-5
CDR3 DNA: TGCGCCAGCAGCTTGGGGGGGACAGGGGTCCAGCCCCAGCATTTT
CDR3 protein: CASSLGGTGVQPQHF

V gene: TRBV28
D gene: TRBD1
clone size: -
J gene: TRBJ1-5
CDR3 DNA: TGTGCCAGCAGAGACGGACAGGGATCATTTCAGCCCCAGCATTTT
CDR3 protein: CASRDGQGSFQPQHF

V gene: TRBV5-6
D gene: TRBD2
clone size: once
J gene: TRBJ2-7
CDR3 DNA: TGTGCCAGCAGCTTGGTGACCGGGACTAGCGGGAGGCTCGGCTACGAGCAGTACTTC
CDR3 protein: CASSLVTGTSGRLGYEQYF

V gene: TRBV11-2
D gene: -
clone size: -
J gene: TRBJ2-7
CDR3 DNA: TGTGCCAGCAGCTTAGGGAACAGGAGAGACGAGCAGTACTTC
CDR3 protein: CASSLGNRRDEQYF